The text below deals with one T cell receptor beta chain. The CDR3 runs 15 residues. The germline V gene has CDR1 SGHKS and CDR2 YYEKEE (reference sequence). Trimming removed 3 bases at V and 1 base at J, with 10 bases between. The data were taken from a study of blood T cell repertoires in COVID-19. Study at large: Acute-phase and convalescent COVID-19 samples originated in the United States, Italy and Spain.

Authors' methods: Using reference gene primer amplification, nucleated cell counts were estimated. TCRdb keeps only in-frame clones here, not all; method: immunoSEQ multiplex PCR. Clonal size and the V and J genes are those of that table, whereas D and trimming came from the DNA. The table has 37,000 or so clones, over 75% seen once. This TCR came from a man in his 60s with acute or convalescent COVID-19. The chain has TRBV5-5 and TRBJ2-2; perhaps TRBD2 as D (5 bases). Sequenced material: peripheral blood. CDR3 region: CASSSGMLNTGELFF. CDR3 nucleotides: TGTGCCAGCAGCTCCGGGATGTTGAACACCGGGGAGCTGTTTTTT.